One and the same sample provided the 2 T cell receptor beta chains below, sequenced in a study of T cells expressing NK-cell markers. TCRdb reprocessed the 5' RACE reads and keeps a single row for each CDR3 protein, giving no DNA. This table lists roughly 450,000 distinct CDR3 sequences. Sequenced input: blood T cells: a sorted CD56 or NKG2C T cell subset, CD4+ or CD8+ T cells, or bulk PBMC T cells (not recorded which). Every receptor here comes from a woman in her fifties or sixties in good health.

This chain uses TRBV24-1 with TRBJ2-7; checking the TCRdb D call of TRBD1 is not possible without DNA. Germline CDR1 is KGHDR and CDR2 is SFDVKD. The CDR3 consists of 16 residues. This chain's CDR3 is CATSDSGQGGIHEQYF.

The chain couples TRBV7-6 to TRBJ2-1; TCRdb selects TRBD1, and the lack of DNA leaves this call unchecked. Germline V gene sequence: CDR1 SGHVS, CDR2 FNYEAQ. This CDR3 contains 11 residues. The CDR3: CASSPGGKQFF.